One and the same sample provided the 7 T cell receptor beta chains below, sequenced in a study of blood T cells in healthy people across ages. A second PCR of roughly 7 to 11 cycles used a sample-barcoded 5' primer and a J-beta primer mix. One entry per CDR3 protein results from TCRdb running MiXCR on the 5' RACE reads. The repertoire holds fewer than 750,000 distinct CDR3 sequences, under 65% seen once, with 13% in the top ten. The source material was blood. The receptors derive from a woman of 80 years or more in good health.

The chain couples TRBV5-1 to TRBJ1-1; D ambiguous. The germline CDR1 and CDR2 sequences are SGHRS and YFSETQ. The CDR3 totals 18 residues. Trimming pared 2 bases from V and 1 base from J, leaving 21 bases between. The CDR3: CASSLTGVVGGENTEAFF. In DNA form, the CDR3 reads TGCGCCAGCAGCTTAACCGGGGTGGTAGGCGGGGAGAACACTGAAGCTTTCTTT.

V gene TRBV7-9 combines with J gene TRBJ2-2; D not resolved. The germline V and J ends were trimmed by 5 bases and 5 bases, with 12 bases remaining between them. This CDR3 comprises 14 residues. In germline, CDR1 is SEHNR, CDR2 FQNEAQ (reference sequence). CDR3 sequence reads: CASSGVWDTGELFF. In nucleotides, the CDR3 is TGTGCCAGCAGCGGAGTCTGGGATACCGGGGAGCTGTTTTTT.

The CDR3 is CASRKQGNTEAFF. CDR3 sequence (DNA): TGCGCCAGCAGGAAACAGGGTAACACTGAAGCTTTCTTT. The chain combines TRBV5-1 with TRBJ1-1; tentative D call: TRBD1 (6 bases). Germline assignment: CDR1 SGHRS and CDR2 YFSETQ. This CDR3 region has 13 residues. V was cut by 5 bases and J by 2 bases, with 10 bases left in between. The full variable domain, its missing parts supplied by reference TRBV5-1 and TRBJ1-1, is KAGVTQTPRYLIKTRGQQVTLSCSPISGHRSVSWYQQTPGQGLQFLFEYFSETQRNKGNFPGRFSGRQFSNSRSEMNVSTLELGDSALYLCASRKQGNTEAFFGQGTRLTVV.

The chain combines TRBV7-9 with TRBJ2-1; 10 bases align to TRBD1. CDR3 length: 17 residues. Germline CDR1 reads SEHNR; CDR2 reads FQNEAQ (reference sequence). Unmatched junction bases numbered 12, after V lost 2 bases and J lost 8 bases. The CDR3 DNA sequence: TGTGCCAGCAGCTTAAGGGTTAGGGGACAGGGGTTCGATGAGCAGTTCTTC. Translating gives CASSLRVRGQGFDEQFF.

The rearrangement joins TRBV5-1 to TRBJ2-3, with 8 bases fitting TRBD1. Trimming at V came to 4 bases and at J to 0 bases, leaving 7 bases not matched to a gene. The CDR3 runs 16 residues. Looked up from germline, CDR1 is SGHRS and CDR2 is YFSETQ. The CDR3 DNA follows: TGCGCCAGCAGCAAACCGGGACAGGCCAGCACAGATACGCAGTATTTT. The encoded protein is CASSKPGQASTDTQYF.

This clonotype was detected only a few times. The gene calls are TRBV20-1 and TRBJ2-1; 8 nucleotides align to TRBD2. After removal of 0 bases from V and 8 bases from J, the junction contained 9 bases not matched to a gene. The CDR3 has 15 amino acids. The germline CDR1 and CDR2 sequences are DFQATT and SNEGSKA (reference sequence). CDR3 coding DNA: TGCAGTGCTAGAGATAGGGGACTAGTCGCACATGAGCAGTTCTTC. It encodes CSARDRGLVAHEQFF.

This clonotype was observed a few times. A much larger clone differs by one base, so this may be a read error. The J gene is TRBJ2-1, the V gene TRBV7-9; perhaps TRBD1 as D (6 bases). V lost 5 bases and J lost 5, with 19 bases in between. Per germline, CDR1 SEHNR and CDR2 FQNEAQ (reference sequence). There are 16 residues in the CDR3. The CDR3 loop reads CASSARQVRIDNEQFF. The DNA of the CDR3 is TGTGCCAGCAGCGCGCGACAGGTCCGGATTGACAATGAGCAGTTCTTC.